This is a list of T cell receptor beta chains from one sample in a study of T cell changes during pregnancy in multiple sclerosis. Repertoires were generated with immunoSEQ multiplex PCR, while TCRdb's copy carries only in-frame clones and drops some. The top ten hold about 1.2% of the sample, which has 45,000 to 55,000 clones, over 75% seen once. The input for sequencing was CD4+ T cells from peripheral blood mononuclear cells, taken in the second trimester of pregnancy. These receptor sequences come from a female donor with multiple sclerosis, enrolled in a pregnancy study. CDR3s include the opening cysteine and the closing phenylalanine or tryptophan. The D gene is left open where the match is weak. Only part of the rows carry a size: once, few, many, or a class if the clone is expanded.

J gene	D gene	V gene	clone size	CDR3 protein	CDR3 DNA
TRBJ2-1	TRBD2	TRBV5-4	NA	CASSLRSGTSGIEQFF	TGTGCCAGCAGCTTAAGATCCGGGACTAGCGGGATTGAGCAGTTCTTC
TRBJ1-2	NA	TRBV30	NA	CAWRGGANYGYTF	TGTGCCTGGAGAGGAGGGGCTAACTATGGCTACACCTTC
TRBJ1-4	NA	TRBV10-3	NA	CAISTGRNEKLFF	TGTGCCATCAGTACAGGTAGAAATGAAAAACTGTTTTTT
TRBJ1-1	NA	TRBV7-6	NA	CASSLIKWTRGLGTEAFF	TGTGCCAGCAGCTTAATTAAGTGGACAAGGGGGTTGGGCACTGAAGCTTTCTTT
TRBJ2-7	TRBD1	TRBV29-1	NA	CSASRTGGFSEQYF	TGCAGCGCCAGTAGGACAGGGGGCTTTTCCGAGCAGTACTTC
TRBJ1-2	TRBD1	TRBV7-2	NA	CASSQPGQIRGYTF	TGTGCCAGCAGCCAGCCGGGACAGATACGTGGCTACACCTTC
TRBJ2-7	NA	TRBV4-3	NA	CASSQEARAEQYF	TGCGCCAGCAGCCAAGAGGCCAGGGCTGAGCAGTACTTC
TRBJ2-1	NA	TRBV5-1	NA	CASSPGDSYNEQFF	TGCGCCAGCAGCCCGGGGGACTCTTACAATGAGCAGTTCTTC
TRBJ2-7	TRBD1	TRBV30	NA	CAWSSGQGKYF	TGTGCCTGGAGTTCGGGACAGGGGAAGTACTTC
TRBJ1-1	NA	TRBV19	NA	CASSPWGGVNTEAFF	TGTGCCAGTAGTCCCTGGGGGGGGGTGAACACTGAAGCTTTCTTT
TRBJ2-1	TRBD2	TRBV6-1	NA	CASSPSGRRGNEQFF	TGTGCCAGCAGTCCTAGCGGGAGAAGAGGCAATGAGCAGTTCTTC
TRBJ1-4	NA	TRBV5-8	few	CASSPGQTGTNEKLFF	TGTGCCAGCAGCCCCGGACAGACCGGGACTAATGAAAAACTGTTTTTT
TRBJ2-1	TRBD2	TRBV7-9	NA	CASSPTSGRGSYNEQFF	TGTGCCAGCAGCCCGACTAGCGGGAGAGGGTCCTACAATGAGCAGTTCTTC
TRBJ1-2	TRBD1	TRBV5-1	NA	CASSPRDSPNYGYTF	TGCGCCAGCAGCCCGAGGGACAGTCCCAACTATGGCTACACCTTC
TRBJ2-7	TRBD1	TRBV29-1	NA	CSVVPGQGSLLPYEQYF	TGCAGCGTTGTGCCGGGACAGGGGTCCCTCTTACCGTACGAGCAGTACTTC
TRBJ2-3	TRBD2	TRBV9	NA	CASSVTASGGRTDTQYF	TGTGCCAGCAGCGTAACCGCTAGCGGGGGTCGGACAGATACGCAGTATTTT
TRBJ1-1	TRBD1	TRBV4-1	once	CASSQGRDRPSEAFF	TGCGCCAGCAGCCAAGGTCGGGACAGACCCAGTGAAGCTTTCTTT
TRBJ2-1	TRBD1	TRBV30	NA	CAWMEQGAPIEQFF	TGTGCCTGGATGGAACAGGGGGCGCCCATTGAGCAGTTCTTC
TRBJ2-7	NA	TRBV11-1	few	CASSLPGTAYEQYF	TGTGCCAGCAGCTTACCAGGTACCGCCTACGAGCAGTACTTC
TRBJ2-3	NA	TRBV29-1	NA	CSSSPGTSTDTQYF	TGCAGCTCTAGCCCGGGGACAAGCACAGATACGCAGTATTTT
TRBJ2-1	NA	TRBV27	NA	CASSLRLAARNEQFF	TGTGCCAGCAGTTTAAGGTTAGCGGCAAGGAATGAGCAGTTCTTC
TRBJ2-3	TRBD2	TRBV2	once	CASSVGLAGSTDTQYF	TGTGCCAGCAGTGTAGGACTAGCGGGTAGCACAGATACGCAGTATTTT
TRBJ2-1	NA	TRBV27	NA	CASSLQGSWVGYEQFF	TGTGCCAGCAGTTTACAGGGGAGTTGGGTCGGGTATGAGCAGTTCTTC
TRBJ1-2	NA	TRBV6-5	NA	CASSLRAGDGYTF	TGTGCCAGCAGTTTGAGGGCAGGTGATGGCTACACCTTC
TRBJ1-1	NA	TRBV29-1	once	CSAATVINTEAFF	TGCAGCGCCGCGACAGTAATAAACACTGAAGCTTTCTTT
TRBJ2-3	TRBD1	TRBV5-1	NA	CASSLGSGTDLADTQYF	TGCGCCAGCAGCTTGGGATCCGGGACAGATCTAGCAGATACGCAGTATTTT
TRBJ2-7	NA	TRBV5-1	once	CASSSNRVLEQYF	TGCGCCAGCAGCTCGAACAGGGTTCTCGAGCAGTACTTC
TRBJ1-5	NA	TRBV19	NA	CASSIGARDQPQHF	TGTGCCAGTAGTATTGGGGCACGGGATCAGCCCCAGCATTTT
TRBJ2-5	TRBD1	TRBV10-1	NA	CASSVGQGLGETQYF	TGCGCCAGCAGTGTTGGACAGGGTTTGGGAGAGACCCAGTACTTC
TRBJ2-7	NA	TRBV7-2	NA	CASSLAQGTYEQYF	TGTGCCAGCAGCTTAGCGCAGGGGACCTACGAGCAGTACTTC
TRBJ2-3	NA	TRBV21-1	once	CASTSDTDTQYF	TGTGCCAGCACTAGCGACACAGATACGCAGTATTTT
TRBJ2-7	NA	TRBV28	NA	CASSLADIYEQYF	TGTGCCAGCAGTCTGGCGGATATCTACGAGCAGTACTTC
TRBJ2-7	TRBD2	TRBV28	NA	CASSLSVTRRTSGLGEQYF	TGTGCCAGCAGTTTATCGGTGACCCGGCGGACTAGCGGGCTAGGCGAGCAGTACTTC
TRBJ2-7	NA	TRBV7-6	NA	CASSLGRDNYEQYF	TGTGCCAGCAGCTTGGGGCGGGATAACTACGAGCAGTACTTC
TRBJ2-7	NA	TRBV5-6	NA	CASSLGYRDSSYEQYF	TGTGCCAGCAGCCTGGGTTACCGGGATAGCTCCTACGAGCAGTACTTC